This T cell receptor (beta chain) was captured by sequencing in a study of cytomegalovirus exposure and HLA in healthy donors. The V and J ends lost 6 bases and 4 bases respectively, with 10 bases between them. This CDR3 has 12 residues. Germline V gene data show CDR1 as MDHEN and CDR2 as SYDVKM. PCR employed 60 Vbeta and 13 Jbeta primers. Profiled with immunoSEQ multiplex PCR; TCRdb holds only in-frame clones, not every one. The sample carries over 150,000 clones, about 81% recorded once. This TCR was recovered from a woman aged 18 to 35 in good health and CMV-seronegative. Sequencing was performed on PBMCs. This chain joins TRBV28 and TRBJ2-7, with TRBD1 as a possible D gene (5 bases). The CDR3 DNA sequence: TGTGCCAGCAGCGCAGGGCAATACGAGCAGTACTTC. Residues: CASSAGQYEQYF.